The text below deals with one T cell receptor (beta chain). Its antigen is still unknown. Samples were taken at baseline and on day 1 of cycles 4 and 7. Here immunoSEQ multiplex PCR was the method, and the copy in TCRdb shows in-frame clones only, minus some. The data hold 100,000 to 120,000 clones, with approximately 89% observed a single time. This sample stems from a study of OX40 agonist ivuxolimab in advanced cancers. Turning to the study itself: Every 2 weeks, ivuxolimab was infused into the patients intravenously at between 0.01 and 10 mg/kg.

Whole-study findings and limits: Clonal expansion by week 6 occurred in CD4+ and CD8+ blood T cells (at 0.1 to 3.0 mg/kg). Among the lowest peripheral clonal expansion occurred in 0.1-3.0 mg/kg partial responders.

The CDR3 covers 14 residues. The germline V and J ends were trimmed by 4 bases and 2 bases, with 11 bases remaining between them. The V gene's germline CDR1 is MDHEN and CDR2 SYDVKM. The V call is TRBV28, the J call TRBJ2-5; no definite D call. The material was CD4+ or CD8+ T cells sorted from blood, obtained in a trial of the OX40 agonist ivuxolimab. The sequence derives from an adult with an advanced solid tumor such as melanoma, head and neck, liver or kidney cancer. The CDR3 bases are TGTGCCAGCAGTTCCCCGGGTCTTCAAGAGACCCAGTACTTC. Amino acids: CASSSPGLQETQYF.